These 8 T cell receptor beta chains were all obtained from the same sample, sequenced in a study of shared clonotypes between healthy human individuals. Repertoires were generated with immunoSEQ multiplex PCR, while TCRdb's copy carries only in-frame clones and drops some. The sample holds about 2,500,000 clones; approximately 90% are singletons and the top ten take roughly 0.15%. The source material was naive CD4+ T cells sorted from blood. Subset given: CD45RA+ positively selected. All receptors derive from a man between 18 and 29 years old in good health.

The chain is built from TRBV30 and TRBJ1-1, with D possibly matching TRBD1 (5 bases). The germline CDR1 and CDR2 sequences are GTSNPN and SVGIG (reference sequence). Deletions cut 4 bases from V and 1 base from J, with 16 bases between. The CDR3 spans 15 residues. The CDR3, as DNA: TGTGCCTGGACTACCCCAGGACATGGGAACACTGAAGCTTTCTTT. Translating it yields CAWTTPGHGNTEAFF.

With respect to this clone: Other DNA sequences in this specimen translate into the identical CDR3. The chain links TRBV7-2 to TRBJ2-7, with 8 bases identical to TRBD1. Per germline, CDR1 SGHTA and CDR2 FQGNSA. The CDR3 has 16 amino acids. Trimming at V came to 1 base and at J to 4 bases, leaving 9 bases not matched to a gene. CDR3 nucleotide sequence: TGTGCCAGCAGCTTAGTTGGTGGTCAGGGGGCGTACGAGCAGTACTTC. As protein: CASSLVGGQGAYEQYF. Complete variable domain (other parts from reference TRBV7-2 and TRBJ2-7): GAGVSQSPSNKVTEKGKDVELRCDPISGHTALYWYRQSLGQGLEFLIYFQGNSAPDKSGLPSDRFSAERTGGSVSTLTIQRTQQEDSAVYLCASSLVGGQGAYEQYFGPGTRLTVT.

This chain links TRBV5-4 with TRBJ2-3; D is tentatively TRBD1 or TRBD2 (5 bases each). V was clipped by 4 bases and J by 4 bases, with 10 bases between them. Per the germline V gene, CDR1 is SGHNT and CDR2 is YYREEE (reference sequence). The CDR3 totals 13 residues. For the CDR3, the DNA is TGTGCCAGCAGCGGGGACCTGGCAGATACGCAGTATTTT. Translating gives CASSGDLADTQYF.

This clone has just one count. The chain is built from TRBV19 and TRBJ1-3; 7 positions agree with TRBD1. The length of the CDR3 is 16 residues. After removal of 5 bases from V and 1 base from J, the junction contained 8 bases not matched to a gene. Per germline, CDR1 LNHDA and CDR2 SQIVND (reference sequence). The CDR3 loop is CASSPTGSGSGNTIYF. The CDR3 DNA follows: TGTGCCAGTAGTCCGACAGGGAGCGGTTCTGGAAACACCATATATTTT.

The chain joins TRBV2 to TRBJ1-1, with a tentative D call TRBD1 (6 bases). V was shortened by 4 bases and J by 1 base, with 13 bases between the two germline ends. The CDR3 consists of 15 residues. Germline-derived CDR1 and CDR2 are SNHLY and FYNNEI. CDR3 sequence (DNA): TGTGCCAGCAGTGTCTCAGGGGATCCGAACACTGAAGCTTTCTTT. This codes for CASSVSGDPNTEAFF.

The gene calls are TRBV11-2 and TRBJ1-1; TRBD1 aligns across 8 bases. Germline trimming cut 2 bases from V and 11 bases from J; bases unmatched to any gene: 4. This CDR3 has 12 residues. The V gene's germline CDR1 is SGHAT and CDR2 FQNNGV. The CDR3 loop is CASSLQGAGAFF. The DNA for the CDR3 is TGTGCCAGCAGCTTACAGGGGGCTGGGGCTTTCTTT.

This chain connects TRBV19 to TRBJ2-7, with 8 bases matching TRBD1. This CDR3 contains 15 residues. The trim removed 4 bases at V and 0 bases at J, leaving 5 bases unmatched. Germline values: CDR1 LNHDA, CDR2 SQIVND (reference sequence). CDR3 region: CASSKPGQVSYEQYF. In DNA, the CDR3 is TGTGCCAGTAGTAAGCCGGGACAGGTCTCCTACGAGCAGTACTTC.

This rearrangement joins TRBV6-6 to TRBJ1-2, with a weak D call TRBD1 (5 bases). Trimming removed 5 bases at V and 1 base at J, with 11 bases between. The CDR3 contains 14 residues. Germline values: CDR1 MNHNY, CDR2 SVGAGI (reference sequence). Here the CDR3 DNA reads TGTGCCAGCAGTGCGGGAGGGGATAACTATGGCTACACCTTC. Its translation is CASSAGGDNYGYTF.